This is a list of T cell receptor beta chains from one sample in a study of T-cell memory formation after mild COVID-19. TCRdb called the 5' RACE reads again in MiXCR, with one record for every CDR3 protein. The table shows some 450,000 distinct CDR3 sequences, with 20% occurring only once. Sequenced sample: PBMCs or a T cell subset sorted from them (not recorded which). The source of these receptors is an adult woman who had mild COVID-19 (a few samples of this study predate the infection). Cell type and time point are not known. The CDR3 runs from the conserved cysteine through the conserved F or W. D genes are given only for firm matches. A row's size may be missing; if present it is once, few, many or a size class.

d_call	v_call	j_call	clone_size	cdr3_aa	cdr3_nt
.	TRBV14	TRBJ2-7	.	CASSQEVGVYEQYF	TGTGCCAGCAGCCAAGAGGTGGGAGTGTACGAGCAGTACTTC
.	TRBV6-1	TRBJ2-7	few	CASSETHRDYEQYF	TGTGCCAGCAGTGAAACCCACAGGGACTACGAGCAGTACTTC
TRBD2	TRBV7-2	TRBJ2-1	.	CASIRTSGRHYNEQFF	TGTGCCAGCATCAGGACTAGCGGGAGGCACTACAATGAGCAGTTCTTC
.	TRBV6-2/TRBV6-3	TRBJ2-2	many	CASGNTGELFF	TGTGCCAGCGGGAACACCGGGGAGCTGTTTTTT
TRBD1	TRBV7-3	TRBJ1-1	.	CASSWYRGSEAFF	TGTGCCAGCAGCTGGTACAGGGGATCTGAAGCTTTCTTT
.	TRBV28	TRBJ1-2	.	CASSLMARLDGYTF	TGTGCCAGCAGTTTAATGGCCAGGTTGGATGGCTACACCTTC
.	TRBV7-3	TRBJ2-1	.	CASSLVGHSMSSYNEQFF	TGTGCCAGCAGCCTCGTGGGGCACTCTATGAGCTCCTACAATGAGCAGTTCTTC
TRBD2	TRBV6-5	TRBJ2-7	.	CASSPPTSGETYEQYF	TGTGCCAGCAGTCCGCCGACTAGCGGGGAGACCTACGAGCAGTACTTC
TRBD1	TRBV6-2/TRBV6-3	TRBJ2-7	few	CASSAPQGQESTEQYF	TGTGCCAGCAGCGCTCCTCAGGGACAGGAATCTACGGAGCAGTACTTC
.	TRBV6-5	TRBJ1-2	few	CASRRGLGDYGYTF	TGTGCCAGCAGGAGGGGCTTGGGGGACTATGGCTACACCTTC
.	TRBV12-3/TRBV12-4	TRBJ2-1	few	CASSLRGGSEQFF	TGTGCCAGCAGTTTACGTGGGGGCAGTGAGCAGTTCTTC
.	TRBV29-1	TRBJ2-7	few	CSVVGGASSYEQYF	TGCAGCGTTGTCGGGGGCGCTAGCTCCTACGAGCAGTACTTC
TRBD2	TRBV5-1	TRBJ2-3	few	CASSKLADPGDTQYF	TGCGCCAGCAGTAAACTAGCGGACCCAGGGGATACGCAGTATTTT
TRBD2	TRBV5-1	TRBJ2-5	.	CASSLGGLADQETQYF	TGCGCCAGCAGCTTGGGTGGACTAGCGGACCAAGAGACCCAGTACTTC
.	TRBV12-3/TRBV12-4	TRBJ2-2	.	CARNSSPLGELFF	TGTGCCAGAAACTCGAGCCCGTTGGGGGAGCTGTTTTTT
.	TRBV20-1	TRBJ2-7	.	CSAARERYEQYF	TGCAGTGCCGCGAGGGAACGCTACGAGCAGTACTTC
.	TRBV5-1	TRBJ2-2	few	CASSEGAINTGELFF	TGCGCCAGCAGCGAAGGGGCTATAAACACCGGGGAGCTGTTTTTT
.	TRBV29-1	TRBJ1-2	few	CSVDSDRHGYTF	TGCAGCGTTGATTCGGACCGACATGGCTACACCTTC
.	TRBV7-9	TRBJ1-5	.	CASSSVGPQHF	TGTGCCAGCAGCTCCGTGGGGCCCCAGCATTTT
.	TRBV29-1	TRBJ2-7	few	CSVEGQSSYEQYF	TGCAGCGTGGAGGGACAGAGCTCCTACGAGCAGTACTTC
.	TRBV30	TRBJ1-6	few	CACNIGGSWNSPLHF	TGTGCCTGCAATATCGGCGGATCGTGGAATTCACCCCTCCACTTT
TRBD2	TRBV20-1	TRBJ2-1	few	CSAPRTSGANEQFF	TGCAGTGCCCCCCGGACTAGCGGGGCCAATGAGCAGTTCTTC
.	TRBV3-1	TRBJ1-3	few	CASSRGRTGNTIYF	TGTGCCAGCAGCCGAGGCAGGACTGGAAACACCATATATTTT
.	TRBV6-1	TRBJ1-6	once	CDSRRGQGQLSSPLHF	TGTGACAGCAGAAGAGGCCAGGGCCAACTCAGCTCACCCCTCCACTTT
TRBD2	TRBV20-1	TRBJ2-1	few	CSARSQREDEQFF	TGCAGTGCTCGATCACAGCGGGAGGATGAGCAGTTCTTC